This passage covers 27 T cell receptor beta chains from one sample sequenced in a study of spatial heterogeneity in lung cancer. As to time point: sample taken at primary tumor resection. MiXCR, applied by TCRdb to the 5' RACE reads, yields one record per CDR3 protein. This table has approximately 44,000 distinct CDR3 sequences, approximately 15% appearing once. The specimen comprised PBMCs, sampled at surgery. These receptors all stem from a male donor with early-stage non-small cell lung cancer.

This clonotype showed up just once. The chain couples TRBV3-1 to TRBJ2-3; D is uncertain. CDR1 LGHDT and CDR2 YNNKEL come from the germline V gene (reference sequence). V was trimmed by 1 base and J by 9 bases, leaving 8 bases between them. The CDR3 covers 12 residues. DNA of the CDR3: TGTGCCAGCAGCCAAGTCCACGGGACGCAGTATTTT. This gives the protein CASSQVHGTQYF.

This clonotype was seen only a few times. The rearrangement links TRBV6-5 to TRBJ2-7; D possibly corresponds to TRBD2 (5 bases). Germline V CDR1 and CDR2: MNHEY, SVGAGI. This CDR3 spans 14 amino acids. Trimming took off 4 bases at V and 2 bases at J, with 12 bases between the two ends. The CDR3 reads CASSFTSGPYEQYF. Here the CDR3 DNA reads TGTGCCAGCAGTTTCACCAGCGGCCCCTACGAGCAGTACTTC.

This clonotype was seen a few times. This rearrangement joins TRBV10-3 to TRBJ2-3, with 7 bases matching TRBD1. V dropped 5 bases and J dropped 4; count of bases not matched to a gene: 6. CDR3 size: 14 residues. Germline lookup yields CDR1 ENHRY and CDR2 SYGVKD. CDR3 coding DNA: TGTGCCATCAGTCCGGGACAGAGAGCAGATACGCAGTATTTT. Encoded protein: CAISPGQRADTQYF.

The CDR3 spells CASSLGVAEQETQYF. CDR3 nucleotides: TGTGCCAGCAGCTTAGGGGTAGCGGAACAAGAGACCCAGTACTTC. The chain employs TRBV7-3 and TRBJ2-5; a weak D match, TRBD2 (6 bases). The germline CDR1 and CDR2 sequences are SGHTA and FQGTGA. V lost 2 bases and J 2 bases, leaving 12 bases between the germline ends. This CDR3 contains 15 residues.

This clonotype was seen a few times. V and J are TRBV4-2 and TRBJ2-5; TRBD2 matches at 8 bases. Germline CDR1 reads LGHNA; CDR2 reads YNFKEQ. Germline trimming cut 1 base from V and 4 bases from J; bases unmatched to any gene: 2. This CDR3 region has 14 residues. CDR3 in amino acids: CASSQGSGTETQYF. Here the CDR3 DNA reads TGTGCCAGCAGCCAAGGTAGCGGGACAGAGACCCAGTACTTC.

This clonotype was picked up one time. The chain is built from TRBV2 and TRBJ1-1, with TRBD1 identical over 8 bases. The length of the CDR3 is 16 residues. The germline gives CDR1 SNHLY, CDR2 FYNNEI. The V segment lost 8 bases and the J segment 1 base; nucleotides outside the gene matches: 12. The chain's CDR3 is CASRVGRGQRNTEAFF. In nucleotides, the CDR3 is TGTGCCAGCCGGGTGGGCAGGGGGCAGAGGAACACTGAAGCTTTCTTT.

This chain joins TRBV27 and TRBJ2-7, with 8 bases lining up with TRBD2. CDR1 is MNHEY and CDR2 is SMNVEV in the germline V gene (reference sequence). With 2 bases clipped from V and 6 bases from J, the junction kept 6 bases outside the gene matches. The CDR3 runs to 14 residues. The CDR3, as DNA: TGTGCCAGCAGTTTACAAGCGGGAGTTCGCGAGCAGTACTTC. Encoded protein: CASSLQAGVREQYF.

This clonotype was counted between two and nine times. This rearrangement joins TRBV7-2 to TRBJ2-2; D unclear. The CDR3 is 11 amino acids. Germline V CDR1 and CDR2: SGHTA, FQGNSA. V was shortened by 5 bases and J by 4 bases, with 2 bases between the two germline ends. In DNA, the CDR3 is TGTGCCAGCAGCCCCACCGGGGAGCTGTTTTTT. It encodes CASSPTGELFF. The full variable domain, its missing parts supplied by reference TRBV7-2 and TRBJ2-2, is GAGVSQSPSNKVTEKGKDVELRCDPISGHTALYWYRQSLGQGLEFLIYFQGNSAPDKSGLPSDRFSAERTGGSVSTLTIQRTQQEDSAVYLCASSPTGELFFGEGSRLTVL.

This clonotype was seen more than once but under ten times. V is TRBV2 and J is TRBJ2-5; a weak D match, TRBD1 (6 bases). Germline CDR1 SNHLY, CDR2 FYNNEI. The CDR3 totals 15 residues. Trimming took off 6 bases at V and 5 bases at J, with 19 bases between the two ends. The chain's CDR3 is CASRLARGRGETQYF. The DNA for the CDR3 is TGTGCCAGCAGACTCGCCAGGGGTAGGGGTGAGACCCAGTACTTC.

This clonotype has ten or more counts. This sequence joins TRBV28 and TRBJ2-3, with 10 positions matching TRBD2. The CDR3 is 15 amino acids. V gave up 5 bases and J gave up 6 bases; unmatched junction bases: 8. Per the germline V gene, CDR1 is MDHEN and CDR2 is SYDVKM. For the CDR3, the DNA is TGTGCCAGCAGTGAAAGCGGGAGGGCCACCGATACGCAGTATTTT. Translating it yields CASSESGRATDTQYF.

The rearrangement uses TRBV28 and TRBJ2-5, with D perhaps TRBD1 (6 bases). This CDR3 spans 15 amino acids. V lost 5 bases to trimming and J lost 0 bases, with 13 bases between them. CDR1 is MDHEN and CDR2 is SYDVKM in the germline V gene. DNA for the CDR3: TGTGCCAGCAGTCCTCACAGGGAGTACCAAGAGACCCAGTACTTC. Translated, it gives CASSPHREYQETQYF.

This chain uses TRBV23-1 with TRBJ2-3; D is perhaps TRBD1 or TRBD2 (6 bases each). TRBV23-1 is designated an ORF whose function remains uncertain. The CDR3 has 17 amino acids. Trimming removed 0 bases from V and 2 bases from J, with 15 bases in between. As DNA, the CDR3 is TGCGCCAGCAGTCAATCGATCGGGGGACAAAACACAGATACGCAGTATTTT. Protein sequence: CASSQSIGGQNTDTQYF.

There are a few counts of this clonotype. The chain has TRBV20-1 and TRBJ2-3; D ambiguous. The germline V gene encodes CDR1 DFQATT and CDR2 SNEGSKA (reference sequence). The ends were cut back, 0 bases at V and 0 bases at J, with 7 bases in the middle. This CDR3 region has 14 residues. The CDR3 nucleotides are TGCAGTGCTAGAGATTTCCCCAGCACAGATACGCAGTATTTT. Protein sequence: CSARDFPSTDTQYF.

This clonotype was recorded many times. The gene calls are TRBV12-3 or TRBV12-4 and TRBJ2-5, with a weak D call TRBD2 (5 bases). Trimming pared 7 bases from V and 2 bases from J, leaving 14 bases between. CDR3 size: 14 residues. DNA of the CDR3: TGTGCCAGCACCCTTCGGACTTCTCAAGAGACCCAGTACTTC. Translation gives CASTLRTSQETQYF.

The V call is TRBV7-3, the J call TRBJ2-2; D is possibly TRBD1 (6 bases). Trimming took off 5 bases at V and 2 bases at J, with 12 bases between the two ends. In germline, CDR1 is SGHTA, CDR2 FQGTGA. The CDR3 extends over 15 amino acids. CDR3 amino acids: CASSRDTGNTGELFF. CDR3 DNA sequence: TGTGCCAGCAGCAGGGACACAGGAAACACCGGGGAGCTGTTTTTT.

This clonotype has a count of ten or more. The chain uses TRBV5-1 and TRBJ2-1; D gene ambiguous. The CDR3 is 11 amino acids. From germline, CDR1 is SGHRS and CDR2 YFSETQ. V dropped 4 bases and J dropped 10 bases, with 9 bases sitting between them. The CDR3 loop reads CASSLIEEQFF. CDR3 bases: TGCGCCAGCAGCCTGATCGAGGAGCAGTTCTTC.

The CDR3 is CASSPTQGSYEQYF. CDR3 bases: TGTGCCAGCTCCCCTACCCAGGGCTCCTACGAGCAGTACTTC. The V call is TRBV18, the J call TRBJ2-7, with D possibly TRBD1 on 5 matching bases. The CDR3 totals 14 residues. Germline CDR1 and CDR2: KGHSH and LQKENI. V was clipped by 6 bases and J by 0 bases, with 12 bases between them.

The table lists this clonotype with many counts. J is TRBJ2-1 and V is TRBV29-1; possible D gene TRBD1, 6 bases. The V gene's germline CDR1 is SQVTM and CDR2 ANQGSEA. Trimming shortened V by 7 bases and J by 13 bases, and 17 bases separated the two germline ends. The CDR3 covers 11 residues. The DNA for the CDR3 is TGCAGCGCAGACTCAGGGGAAATCCAGTTCTTC. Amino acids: CSADSGEIQFF.

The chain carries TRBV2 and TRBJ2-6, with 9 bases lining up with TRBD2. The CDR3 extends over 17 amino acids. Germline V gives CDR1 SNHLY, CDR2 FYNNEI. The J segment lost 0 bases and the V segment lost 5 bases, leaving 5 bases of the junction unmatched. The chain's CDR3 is CASSFLAGSSGANVLTF. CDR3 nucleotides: TGTGCCAGCAGTTTTCTAGCGGGGTCCTCTGGGGCCAACGTCCTGACTTTC.

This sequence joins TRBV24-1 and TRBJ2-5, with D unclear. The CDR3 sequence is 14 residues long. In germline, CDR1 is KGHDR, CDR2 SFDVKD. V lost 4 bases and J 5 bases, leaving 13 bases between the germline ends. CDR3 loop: CATSDSRSLETQYF. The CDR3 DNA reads TGTGCCACCAGTGACAGTCGATCTCTGGAGACCCAGTACTTC.

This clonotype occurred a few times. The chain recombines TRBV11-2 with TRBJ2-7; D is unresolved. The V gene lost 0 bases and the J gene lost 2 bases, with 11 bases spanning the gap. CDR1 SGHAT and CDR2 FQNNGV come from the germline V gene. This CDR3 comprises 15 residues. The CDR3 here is CASSLDLDRPYEQYF. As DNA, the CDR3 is TGTGCCAGCAGCTTAGATTTGGACCGTCCCTACGAGCAGTACTTC. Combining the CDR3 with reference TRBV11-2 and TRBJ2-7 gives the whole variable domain EAGVAQSPRYKIIEKRQSVAFWCNPISGHATLYWYQQILGQGPKLLIQFQNNGVVDDSQLPKDRFSAERLKGVDSTLKIQPAKLEDSAVYLCASSLDLDRPYEQYFGPGTRLTVT.

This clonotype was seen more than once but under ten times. This chain's CDR3 is CASSYNRGPAFF. The CDR3 DNA follows: TGTGCCAGCAGTTACAACAGGGGGCCAGCTTTCTTT. The chain is built from TRBV6-2 or TRBV6-3 and TRBJ1-1; TRBD1 agrees at 9 bases. Germline V gene data show CDR1 as MNHEY and CDR2 as SVGEGT. V lost 2 bases, J lost 10 bases, and 2 bases stayed unmatched. The CDR3 runs to 12 residues.

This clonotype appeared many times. The CDR3 DNA is TGTGCCAGCAGCACGGCGGCCTATGGCTACACCTTC. Translation: CASSTAAYGYTF. J is TRBJ1-2 and V is TRBV7-9; no reliable D call. CDR3 size: 12 residues. Per the germline V gene, CDR1 is SEHNR and CDR2 is FQNEAQ (reference sequence). V dropped 5 bases and J dropped 4 bases, with 8 bases sitting between them.

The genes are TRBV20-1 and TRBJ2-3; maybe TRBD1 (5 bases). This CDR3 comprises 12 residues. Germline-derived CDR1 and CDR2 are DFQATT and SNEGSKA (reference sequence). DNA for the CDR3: TGCATTGCGCAGGGTCAAGGAGATACGCAGTATTTT. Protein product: CIAQGQGDTQYF.

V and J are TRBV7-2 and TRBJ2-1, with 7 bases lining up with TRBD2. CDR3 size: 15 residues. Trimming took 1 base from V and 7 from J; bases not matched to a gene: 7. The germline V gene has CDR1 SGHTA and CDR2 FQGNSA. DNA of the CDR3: TGTGCCAGCAGCTTAGGCGGGGGAACCTTTAATGAGCAGTTCTTC. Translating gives CASSLGGGTFNEQFF.

For the CDR3, the DNA is TGCAGCGTGCCCCCTAGAGGCGATAACTATGGCTACACCTTC. Its protein is CSVPPRGDNYGYTF. J is TRBJ1-2 and V is TRBV29-1; D gene ambiguous. Germline CDR1 and CDR2: SQVTM and ANQGSEA. The V end was cut by 6 bases, the J end by 1 base, with 15 bases between. The CDR3 consists of 14 residues.

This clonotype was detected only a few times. CDR3 in DNA: TGCGCCAGCAGCCATCGGACAGGGTATGAATCCTACGAGCAGTACTTC. Protein sequence: CASSHRTGYESYEQYF. The rearrangement links TRBV4-1 to TRBJ2-7, with 8 bases aligning to TRBD1. V was clipped by 3 bases and J by 1 base; unmatched bases: 8. Germline CDR1 MGHRA, CDR2 YSYEKL. CDR3 size: 16 residues.